Included here is one T cell receptor beta chain sequence, with context. The data belong to a study of OX40 agonist ivuxolimab in advanced cancers. The CDR3 loop spans 15 amino acids. V was clipped by 0 bases and J by 3 bases, with 9 bases between them. Germline V lookup: CDR1 SGDLS, CDR2 YYNGEE. Clones were read by immunoSEQ multiplex PCR, and TCRdb kept only the in-frame ones, dropping some. The sample records about 26,000 clones, around nine tenths being singletons. The source material was CD4+ or CD8+ T cells sorted from blood, sampled in a trial of the OX40 agonist ivuxolimab. The chain combines TRBV9 with TRBJ2-2; D is perhaps TRBD1 (6 bases). The TCR sequence derives from an adult with an advanced solid tumor such as melanoma, head and neck, liver or kidney cancer. The CDR3 region is CASSVGGQYTGELFF. The DNA for the CDR3 is TGTGCCAGCAGCGTAGGTGGACAGTACACCGGGGAGCTGTTTTTT.